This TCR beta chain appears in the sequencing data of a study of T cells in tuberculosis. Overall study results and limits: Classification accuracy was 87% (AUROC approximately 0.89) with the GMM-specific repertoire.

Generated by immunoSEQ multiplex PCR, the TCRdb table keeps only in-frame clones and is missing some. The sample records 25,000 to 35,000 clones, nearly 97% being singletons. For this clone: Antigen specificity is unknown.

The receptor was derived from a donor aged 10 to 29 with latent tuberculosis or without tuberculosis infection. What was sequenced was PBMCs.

The CDR3 sequence: CASSQQGGWETQYF. The CDR3 bases are TGTGCCAGCAGCCAACAAGGGGGTTGGGAGACCCAGTACTTC. V and J are TRBV14 and TRBJ2-5; D is perhaps TRBD1 (6 bases). The germline gives CDR1 SGHDN, CDR2 FVKESK. CDR3 length: 14 residues. V lost 2 bases and J 5 bases, leaving 12 bases between the germline ends.